This T cell receptor beta chain was sequenced in a study of T cell responses to AZD1222 COVID-19 vaccine. Only in-frame clones appear in the TCRdb table, and some are missing; sequencing was by immunoSEQ multiplex PCR. The sample includes some 180,000 clones, approximately 95% of them seen just once. The sequenced sample was peripheral blood, obtained 28 days after the second dose of the MenACWY control vaccine. The source is an adult who received the MenACWY meningococcal vaccine as a control.

CDR3 bases: TGTGCCAGTAGCCCCCCGGGTTTTCCCTACGAGCAGTACTTC. It encodes CASSPPGFPYEQYF. This rearrangement joins TRBV19 to TRBJ2-7, with D unresolved. Deletions cut 6 bases from V and 2 bases from J, with 14 bases between. Germline-derived CDR1 and CDR2 are LNHDA and SQIVND (reference sequence). This CDR3 region has 14 residues.